One and the same sample provided the 30 T cell receptor beta chains below, sequenced in a study of T cell responses to AZD1222 COVID-19 vaccine. Sequenced by immunoSEQ multiplex PCR; TCRdb stores in-frame clones only, minus some. The table records around 150,000 clones, approximately 90% of them present only once. Sample: peripheral blood, taken on day 0 of AZD1222 vaccination. The receptors shown here come from an adult in good health.

The chain joins TRBV30 to TRBJ2-3; tentatively, D is TRBD1 (6 bases). Germline assignment: CDR1 GTSNPN and CDR2 SVGIG (reference sequence). The V end lost 3 bases, the J end lost 2 bases, and 15 bases lay between the germline ends. The length of the CDR3 is 15 residues. CDR3 coding DNA: TGTGCCTGGAGACAGGGCCAGGGGTCCACAGATACGCAGTATTTT. Its translation: CAWRQGQGSTDTQYF.

The gene calls are TRBV15 and TRBJ1-6, with 7 bases aligning to TRBD1. Germline CDR1 is LNHNV and CDR2 is YYDKDF (reference sequence). The CDR3 runs to 13 residues. J lost 12 bases, V lost 5 bases, and 7 bases had no gene match. CDR3: CATSSDRAQPLHF. CDR3 in DNA: TGTGCCACCAGCTCAGACAGGGCTCAACCCCTCCACTTT.

The chain recombines TRBV6-2 or TRBV6-3 with TRBJ1-1, with D perhaps matching TRBD1 (5 bases). V shed 2 bases and J shed 5 bases, with 15 bases lying between them. The length of the CDR3 is 15 residues. The germline V gene has CDR1 MNHEY and CDR2 SVGEGT. The chain's CDR3 is CASSYREGWLTEAFF. The DNA for the CDR3 is TGTGCCAGCAGTTACAGGGAGGGGTGGTTGACTGAAGCTTTCTTT.

V gene TRBV6-1 combines with J gene TRBJ2-2; D gene unclear. CDR3 length equals 16 residues. Germline V gene lookup returns CDR1 MNHNS and CDR2 SASEGT. The V end was cut by 2 bases, the J end by 4 bases, with 14 bases between. The CDR3 protein is CASSESFATSTGELFF. CDR3 nucleotides: TGTGCCAGCAGTGAATCGTTCGCGACCAGCACCGGGGAGCTGTTTTTT.

The chain couples TRBV10-2 to TRBJ1-5; TRBD1 is a possible D gene (5 bases). The length of the CDR3 is 14 residues. Trimming pared 2 bases from V and 4 bases from J, leaving 9 bases between. Germline CDR1 reads WSHSY; CDR2 reads SAAADI. The CDR3 is CASSEGGGNQPQHF. In nucleotides, the CDR3 is TGCGCCAGCAGTGAGGGGGGTGGGAATCAGCCCCAGCATTTT.

This clone appeared a single time. This sequence joins TRBV6-2 or TRBV6-3 and TRBJ2-5; a possible D gene is TRBD1 (7 bases). The CDR3 spans 13 residues. Per the germline V gene, CDR1 is MNHEY and CDR2 is SVGEGT. With 2 bases removed from V and 7 bases from J, the gap between germline ends came to 11 bases. CDR3 amino acids: CASSYRQGGTQYF. DNA of the CDR3: TGTGCCAGCAGTTACCGACAGGGAGGGACCCAGTACTTC.

The V and J genes are TRBV5-1 and TRBJ2-2; D is unresolved. Between the trimmed V and J ends, which lost 0 bases and 0 bases, there was a span of 3 bases. The CDR3 is 14 amino acids. Germline CDR1 and CDR2: SGHRS and YFSETQ. This chain's CDR3 is CASSLGPNTGELFF. CDR3 in DNA: TGCGCCAGCAGCTTGGGCCCGAACACCGGGGAGCTGTTTTTT. Full variable domain (rest looked up from reference TRBV5-1 and TRBJ2-2): KAGVTQTPRYLIKTRGQQVTLSCSPISGHRSVSWYQQTPGQGLQFLFEYFSETQRNKGNFPGRFSGRQFSNSRSEMNVSTLELGDSALYLCASSLGPNTGELFFGEGSRLTVL.

The chain employs TRBV5-8 and TRBJ1-5; tentative D call: TRBD1 (5 bases). The CDR3 consists of 12 residues. Trimming shortened V by 5 bases and J by 7 bases, and 10 bases separated the two germline ends. Germline CDR1 and CDR2: SGHTS and YDEGEE. In DNA, the CDR3 is TGTGCCAGCAGTATCGGGGGGCAGCCCCAGCATTTT. This codes for CASSIGGQPQHF.

The rearrangement joins TRBV4-3 to TRBJ1-5; tentative D call: TRBD1 (5 bases). Deletions cut 0 bases from V and 4 bases from J, with 10 bases between. Germline V gives CDR1 LGHNA, CDR2 YSLEER. The CDR3 sequence is 15 residues long. The CDR3 region has the DNA TGCGCCAGCAGCCAAGAAAGGGGTGGGAATCAGCCCCAGCATTTT. Protein product: CASSQERGGNQPQHF.

Concerning this clone itself: Sequence at one end of the junction differs from germline and may be a read error. This chain joins TRBV30 and TRBJ1-1; TRBD1 is a possible D gene (5 bases). CDR1 and CDR2 from the germline V gene are GTSNPN and SVGIG (reference sequence). This CDR3 is 12 amino acids long. CDR3 region: CAWTLGVGEAFF. DNA for the CDR3: TGTGCCTGGACCCTGGGGGTCGGTGAAGCTTTTTTT.

The chain couples TRBV7-6 to TRBJ2-1, with 9 nucleotides matching TRBD1. From germline, CDR1 is SGHVS and CDR2 FNYEAQ. The CDR3 runs 15 residues. The trim removed 5 bases at V and 0 bases at J, leaving 2 bases unmatched. CDR3 protein: CASSGQGSSYNEQFF. CDR3 in DNA: TGTGCCAGCAGCGGACAGGGGAGCTCCTACAATGAGCAGTTCTTC.

The V and J genes are TRBV25-1 and TRBJ1-1, with no clear D. This CDR3 comprises 15 residues. Germline V CDR1 and CDR2: MGHDK, SYGVNS. Between the trimmed V and J ends, which lost 6 bases and 1 base, there was a span of 15 bases. Here the CDR3 DNA reads TGTGCCAGCAGGAAGGAACAGCGACCGAACACTGAAGCTTTCTTT. It yields the protein CASRKEQRPNTEAFF.

V usage is TRBV6-1 and J usage is TRBJ2-7; 9 positions match TRBD1. The CDR3 length is 16 residues. Germline values: CDR1 MNHNS, CDR2 SASEGT. J was trimmed by 5 bases and V by 0 bases; bases with no gene match: 8. In nucleotides, the CDR3 is TGTGCCAGCAGTGAAGCCCCCGGGACAGGGTCCGACGAGCAGTACTTC. Translation: CASSEAPGTGSDEQYF.

The chain has TRBV4-2 and TRBJ2-1; 8 bases are shared with TRBD2. The ends lost 4 bases at V and 0 bases at J; junction bases unmatched: 5. Germline lookup yields CDR1 LGHNA and CDR2 YNFKEQ. The length of the CDR3 is 16 residues. The CDR3 loop is CASSRIAGSSYNEQFF. The CDR3 DNA follows: TGTGCCAGCAGCCGTATAGCGGGAAGCTCCTACAATGAGCAGTTCTTC.

The chain carries TRBV7-9 and TRBJ1-1; TRBD1 might be the D (6 bases). This CDR3 has 15 residues. V was cut by 6 bases and J by 4 bases, with 18 bases left in between. Germline V gives CDR1 SEHNR, CDR2 FQNEAQ (reference sequence). The CDR3 sequence: CASSPSGGQSTEAFF. The CDR3 coding sequence is TGTGCCAGCAGTCCCAGCGGGGGGCAGAGCACTGAAGCTTTCTTT.

The chain links TRBV18 to TRBJ1-6; weak D call: TRBD1 (5 bases). The germline gives CDR1 KGHSH, CDR2 LQKENI. The V and J ends lost 3 bases and 9 bases respectively, with 18 bases between them. The CDR3 covers 16 residues. CDR3 in DNA: TGTGCCAGCTCACCGGGAGGCGCAGGGAGCGGTTCACCCCTCCACTTT. This translates into CASSPGGAGSGSPLHF.

The J gene is TRBJ1-5, the V gene TRBV28; no reliable D call. V was trimmed by 3 bases and J by 0 bases, leaving 12 bases between them. Per germline, CDR1 MDHEN and CDR2 SYDVKM. The CDR3 runs 16 residues. CDR3 nucleotide sequence: TGTGCCAGCAGTTTTAAGCAGGTCAATAGCAATCAGCCCCAGCATTTT. Amino acid sequence: CASSFKQVNSNQPQHF.

The chain links TRBV4-1 to TRBJ2-7, with TRBD1 matching over 11 bases. J lost 3 bases, V lost 4 bases, and 2 bases had no gene match. Germline lookup yields CDR1 MGHRA and CDR2 YSYEKL. The CDR3 consists of 14 residues. CDR3 nucleotides: TGCGCCAGCAGCCCCGGGACAGGGGGCTACGAGCAGTACTTC. This codes for CASSPGTGGYEQYF.

V gene TRBV12-3 or TRBV12-4 combines with J gene TRBJ1-2; maybe TRBD1 (5 bases). CDR3 length: 11 amino acids. The V gene lost 1 base and the J gene lost 10 bases, with 7 bases spanning the gap. The CDR3, as DNA: TGTGCCAGCAGTTTAGGGGGCGACTACACCTTC. Translation gives CASSLGGDYTF.

The V gene is TRBV6-5, the J gene TRBJ1-6, with TRBD1 identical over 10 bases. Per the germline V gene, CDR1 is MNHEY and CDR2 is SVGAGI. With 4 bases clipped from V and 8 bases from J, the junction kept 5 bases outside the gene matches. The CDR3 contains 15 residues. The CDR3: CASSLSGTGDSPLHF. CDR3 nucleotides: TGTGCCAGCAGTTTATCCGGGACAGGGGATTCACCCCTCCACTTT.

The gene calls are TRBV7-9 and TRBJ1-2, with a tentative D call TRBD1 (5 bases). Germline CDR1 and CDR2: SEHNR and FQNEAQ (reference sequence). The V end was cut by 1 base, the J end by 6 bases, with 9 bases between. The CDR3 runs 13 residues. CDR3 DNA sequence: TGTGCCAGCAGCTTAGTCCTAGGGGATGGCTACACCTTC. It yields the protein CASSLVLGDGYTF.

In this sample, this clone turned up once. The J gene is TRBJ2-1, the V gene TRBV21-1; TRBD2 is the table's D call and was not checked against the DNA. TRBV21-1 is reported as a pseudogene. The CDR3 has 16 residues. The CDR3 nucleotides are TGTGCCAGCAGCCCCGTCCCGGGGGGGCACTACAATGAGCAGTTCTTC. Translating it yields CASSPVPGGHYNEQFF.

The chain has TRBV12-5 and TRBJ1-5, with D tentatively TRBD1 (6 bases). The V end lost 6 bases, the J end lost 1 base, and 22 bases lay between the germline ends. The CDR3 consists of 18 residues. Germline CDR1 and CDR2: LGHNT and FRNRAP. Here the CDR3 DNA reads TGTGCTAGTGGCTCCCAATTGGGGGGGCGGGAAAGCAATCAGCCCCAGCATTTT. This sequence encodes CASGSQLGGRESNQPQHF.

This rearrangement joins TRBV12-3 or TRBV12-4 to TRBJ1-1, with D hard to call. Trimming stripped 5 bases from V and 5 bases from J, with 9 bases between. The CDR3 is 12 residues long. In DNA form, the CDR3 reads TGTGCCAGCAGTCCCCAAGGGACTGAAGCTTTCTTT. Its translation is CASSPQGTEAFF.

The gene calls are TRBV6-4 and TRBJ1-2; D unresolved. Deletions cut 4 bases from V and 4 bases from J, with 10 bases between. CDR1 is MRHNA, CDR2 SNTAGT, per germline. CDR3 length: 13 residues. The CDR3: CASSGTAGYGYTF. The CDR3 DNA is TGTGCCAGCAGTGGGACCGCCGGCTATGGCTACACCTTC.

CDR3 nucleotides: TGTGCCAGCAGTTACGAGAGGAGCAAAAACATTCAGTACTTC. Translation gives CASSYERSKNIQYF. The rearrangement links TRBV6-5 to TRBJ2-4, with D unresolved. CDR1 and CDR2 from the germline V gene are MNHEY and SVGAGI. Trimming removed 2 bases from V and 3 bases from J, with 8 bases in between. This CDR3 has 14 amino acids.

There are a few counts of this clone. The chain carries TRBV15 and TRBJ1-4; possible D gene TRBD1, 5 bases. Germline loops: CDR1 LNHNV, CDR2 YYDKDF (reference sequence). The CDR3 extends over 18 amino acids. V shed 0 bases and J shed 8 bases, with 22 bases lying between them. The CDR3 spells CATSRDRVSAGLGEKLFF. For the CDR3, the DNA is TGTGCCACCAGCAGAGACAGGGTATCGGCGGGGTTGGGGGAAAAACTGTTTTTT.

This clone was picked up one time. The chain recombines TRBV7-2 with TRBJ2-1; D not resolved. This CDR3 has 17 amino acids. V was pared by 5 bases and J by 2 bases, with 19 bases between. Germline lookup yields CDR1 SGHTA and CDR2 FQGNSA. CDR3: CASSLTRQPDPYNEQFF. The CDR3, as DNA: TGTGCCAGCAGCCTAACAAGGCAACCCGACCCCTACAATGAGCAGTTCTTC.

The gene calls are TRBV2 and TRBJ1-2, with D possibly matching TRBD1 (5 bases). V lost 6 bases and J 4 bases, leaving 15 bases between the germline ends. Germline CDR1 reads SNHLY; CDR2 reads FYNNEI. This CDR3 is 14 amino acids long. This chain's CDR3 is CASRIGGMGYGYTF. In DNA form, the CDR3 reads TGTGCCAGCAGGATCGGGGGAATGGGCTATGGCTACACCTTC.

The chain has TRBV3-1 (or the pseudogene TRBV3-2) and TRBJ1-1; D is undetermined. CDR3 length equals 14 residues. In germline, CDR1 is LGHDT, CDR2 YNNKEL (reference sequence). V lost 6 bases, J lost 10 bases, and 21 bases lay in between. CDR3 in amino acids: CASSSSVAGIGAFF. In DNA form, the CDR3 reads TGTGCCAGCAGTTCTTCAGTCGCAGGTATCGGAGCTTTCTTT.